The T cell receptor beta chain described here comes from a study of T cells in Graves' hyperthyroidism and ophthalmopathy. RNA transcripts were the template for amplifying TCR beta CDR3 regions. TCR CDR3 underwent first-round RT-PCR with the HTBI primer set. TCRdb analysed the multiplex PCR reads with MiXCR anew, one entry per CDR3 protein. The sample has roughly 650,000 distinct CDR3 sequences, more than 15% seen once. In its sample, this clonotype was seen once. A single base is all that separates this from a far larger clone, so a read error is likely. Germline CDR1 MNHEY, CDR2 SVGEGT. This CDR3 contains 12 residues.

The gene calls are TRBV6-2 or TRBV6-3 and TRBJ2-7, with D hard to call. The specimen was blood. The receptor was isolated from a woman aged 40 to 55 with Graves' ophthalmopathy. The CDR3 DNA sequence: TGTGCCGGCAGGCCGGATTCCTACGAGCAGTACTTC. This translates into CAGRPDSYEQYF.